The TCR beta chain under discussion was sequenced for a study of T cells in Graves' hyperthyroidism and ophthalmopathy. Amplification yielded TCR beta CDR3 regions, with RNA transcripts as the source. Primed by the HTBI set, a first-round RT-PCR was run on the TCR CDR3. TCRdb called the multiplex PCR reads again in MiXCR, with one record for every CDR3 protein. This repertoire shows about 350,000 distinct CDR3 sequences, approximately 13% found once; its top ten account for approximately 23%. V lost 7 bases to trimming and J lost 6 bases, with 13 bases between them. The CDR3 is 12 amino acids. CDR1 and CDR2 from the germline V gene are SNHLY and FYNNEI.

Sequencing input: blood. The receptor comes from a woman between 25 and 40 years old with Graves' hyperthyroidism. V gene TRBV2 combines with J gene TRBJ2-7, with D possibly being TRBD1 (6 bases). The CDR3 DNA is TGTGCCAGCATGGACAGTTTTGCCGAGCAGTACTTC. The encoded protein is CASMDSFAEQYF.